This T cell receptor (beta chain) was sequenced for a study of response to subunit inactivated influenza vaccine. Study-wide points: The authors put forward the suggestion that each seasonal influenza vaccination may bring in only a limited number of new T cells.

TCRdb redid the calling of the RT-PCR reads with MiXCR, one entry per CDR3 protein. The sample yields about 700,000 distinct CDR3 sequences, approximately 13% seen once. Of note for this clonotype: Its antigen is undetermined.

The clonotype comes from a man aged 50 or older who received an inactivated influenza vaccine. Here the sequenced sample was PBMCs from blood, taken 14 to 15 days before vaccination.

CDR3 sequence (DNA): TGTGCCAGCAGTTATACCGGTGAAGGGGGCTATGGCTACACCTTC. Translating it yields CASSYTGEGGYGYTF. V and J are TRBV12-3 or TRBV12-4 and TRBJ1-2; TRBD1 might be the D (6 bases). The germline V and J ends were trimmed by 4 bases and 4 bases, with 16 bases remaining between them. This CDR3 comprises 15 residues.